The sequence of this TCR beta chain was determined in a study of CD8 T cells in ankylosing spondylitis. This clonotype was found a few times. What it binds is unknown. Findings and caveats of the study: Seven or eight highly homologous variants formed a TCR beta motif that appeared characteristic of ankylosing spondylitis blood. Disease-associated clones were CD8+ and fairly uncommon in peripheral blood. Disease-linked clones reportedly showed significant enrichment in matched ankylosing spondylitis synovial fluid.

Researchers built TCR beta libraries using quantitative 5'-RACE with molecular barcodes. TCRdb fed the 5' RACE reads into MiXCR, producing one record per CDR3 protein. Altogether some 130,000 distinct CDR3 sequences are present, 7% to 10% being singletons, with the ten largest covering approximately 6.8%. Trimming removed 4 bases from V and 3 bases from J, with 16 bases in between. Germline CDR1 reads SGHDT; CDR2 reads YYEEEE. This CDR3 is built from 16 residues. Sequencing was carried out using synovial fluid, either unsorted or a sorted T cell fraction (not recorded which). The rearrangement joins TRBV5-6 to TRBJ2-2, with TRBD2 as a possible D gene (6 bases). The source of this sequence is a male donor with ankylosing spondylitis. The CDR3 is CASSAPRREYTGELFF. The CDR3 region has the DNA TGTGCCAGCAGCGCCCCCCGGAGGGAGTACACCGGGGAGCTGTTTTTT.